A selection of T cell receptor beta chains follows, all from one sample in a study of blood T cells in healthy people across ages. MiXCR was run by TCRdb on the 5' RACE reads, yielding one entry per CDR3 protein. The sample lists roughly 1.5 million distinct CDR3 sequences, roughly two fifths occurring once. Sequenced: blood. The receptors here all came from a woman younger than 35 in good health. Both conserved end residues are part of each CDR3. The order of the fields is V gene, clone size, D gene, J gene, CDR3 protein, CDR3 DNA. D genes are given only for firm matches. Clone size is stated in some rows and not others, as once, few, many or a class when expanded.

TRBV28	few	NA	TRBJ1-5	CASSLAGWEYLASNQPQHF	TGTGCCAGCAGTTTAGCCGGGTGGGAATATTTAGCTAGCAATCAGCCCCAGCATTTT
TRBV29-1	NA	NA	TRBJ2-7	CSVVGSGYEQYF	TGCAGCGTTGTGGGGTCCGGCTACGAGCAGTACTTC
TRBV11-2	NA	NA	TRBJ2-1	CASSASPAMDRDEQFF	TGTGCCAGCAGTGCCTCCCCGGCGATGGACCGGGATGAGCAGTTCTTC
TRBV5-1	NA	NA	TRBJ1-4	CASSLDSEEKLFF	TGCGCCAGCAGCTTGGATTCGGAGGAAAAACTGTTTTTT
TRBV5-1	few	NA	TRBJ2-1	CASSLAGVRAFSNEQFF	TGCGCCAGCAGCTTGGCCGGAGTTCGAGCCTTTAGCAATGAGCAGTTCTTC
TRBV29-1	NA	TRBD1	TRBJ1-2	CSAGRQGSGYGYTF	TGCAGCGCAGGACGACAGGGTTCAGGGTATGGCTACACCTTC
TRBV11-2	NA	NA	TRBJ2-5	CASSLDPAGIQETQYF	TGTGCCAGCAGCTTAGATCCCGCAGGGATACAAGAGACCCAGTACTTC
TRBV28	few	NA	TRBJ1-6	CASKPLGTPIGNSPLHF	TGTGCCAGCAAACCCCTCGGGACACCAATCGGGAATTCACCCCTCCACTTT
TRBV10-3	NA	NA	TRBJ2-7	CAISEPQGFNEQYF	TGTGCCATCAGTGAGCCTCAGGGGTTCAATGAGCAGTACTTC
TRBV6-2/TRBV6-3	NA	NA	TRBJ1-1	CASSYPLRGSMNTEAFF	TGTGCCAGCAGTTATCCTTTAAGGGGCAGCATGAACACTGAAGCTTTCTTT
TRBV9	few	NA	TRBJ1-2	CASSITGRDGYTF	TGTGCCAGCAGCATCACAGGGAGGGATGGCTACACCTTC
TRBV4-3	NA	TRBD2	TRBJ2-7	CASSPSGSGGFYNEQYF	TGCGCCAGCAGCCCCTCAGGGAGCGGGGGATTCTACAATGAGCAGTACTTC
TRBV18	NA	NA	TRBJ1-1	CASSPQFLLRAGNTEAFF	TGTGCCAGCTCACCACAATTCCTCCTCAGGGCGGGGAACACTGAAGCTTTCTTT
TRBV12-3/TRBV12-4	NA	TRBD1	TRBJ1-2	CASSLWGTDYGYTF	TGTGCCAGCAGTTTATGGGGGACAGACTATGGCTACACCTTC
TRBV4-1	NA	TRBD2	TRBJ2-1	CASSQGLAGGRSQFF	TGCGCCAGCAGCCAAGGACTAGCGGGGGGACGATCGCAGTTCTTC
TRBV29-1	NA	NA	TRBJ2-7	CSVEDRPGTYEQYF	TGCAGCGTTGAAGATAGGCCGGGTACCTACGAGCAGTACTTC
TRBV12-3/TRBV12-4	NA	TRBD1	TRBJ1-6	CASSVRQGGSPLHF	TGTGCCAGCAGTGTGCGACAGGGAGGCTCACCCCTCCACTTT
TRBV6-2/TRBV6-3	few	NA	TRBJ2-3	CASSYPMIVSTQYF	TGTGCCAGCAGTTACCCCATGATAGTATCTACGCAGTATTTT
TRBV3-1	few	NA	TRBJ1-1	CASTSRMNTEAFF	TGTGCCAGCACGAGCAGAATGAACACTGAAGCTTTCTTT
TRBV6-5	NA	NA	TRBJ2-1	CASSYGLQETQFF	TGTGCCAGCAGTTATGGACTCCAAGAGACCCAGTTCTTC
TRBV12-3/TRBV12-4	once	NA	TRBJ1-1	CASSLLKGISNTEAFF	TGTGCCAGCAGTTTACTCAAGGGAATCTCAAACACTGAAGCTTTCTTT
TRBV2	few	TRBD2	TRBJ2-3	CASSQGLAVRADTQYF	TGTGCCAGCAGTCAGGGACTAGCGGTCAGGGCAGATACGCAGTATTTT
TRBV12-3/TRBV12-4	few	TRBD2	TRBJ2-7	CASRSTSGGLGYF	TGTGCCAGCAGGTCTACTAGCGGGGGACTCGGGTACTTC
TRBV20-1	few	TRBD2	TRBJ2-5	CSARVSLAGAQETQYF	TGCAGTGCTAGAGTTTCTCTAGCGGGAGCTCAAGAGACCCAGTACTTC
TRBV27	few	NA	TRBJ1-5	CASSLGGEDQPQHF	TGTGCCAGCAGTTTAGGGGGGGAGGATCAGCCCCAGCATTTT
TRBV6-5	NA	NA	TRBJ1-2	CASRGQTTHGYTF	TGTGCCAGCAGGGGACAAACAACCCATGGCTACACCTTC
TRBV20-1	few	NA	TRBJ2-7	CSAREGGKSYEQYF	TGCAGTGCTAGAGAGGGGGGTAAATCCTACGAGCAGTACTTC
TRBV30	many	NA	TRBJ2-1	CAWSVGGGGDEQFF	TGTGCCTGGAGTGTAGGAGGGGGAGGAGATGAGCAGTTCTTC
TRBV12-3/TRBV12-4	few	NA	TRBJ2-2	CASQRNGVDTGELFF	TGTGCCAGCCAACGGAACGGAGTTGACACCGGGGAGCTGTTTTTT